The rows below give T cell receptor beta chains drawn from one sample of a study of vaccination effects on CD4 cells after COVID-19. Their cognate antigens are unknown. Clones were sequenced by immunoSEQ multiplex PCR, and TCRdb holds only the in-frame ones, with some missing. The table includes tens of thousands of clones, around 82% detected once. Sequencing used CD4+ T cells from PBMCs cultured with HCoV-OC43 spike peptides, obtained after COVID-19 vaccination. The receptors stem from a human donor who received a COVID-19 vaccine. The conserved cysteine and the conserved F or W are not part of the CDR3 here.

>TRBV4-3
ASSHEGSSGGPDTQY
>TRBV24-1
ATSDPTGPHSTDTQY
>TRBV12-3/TRBV12-4
ASSKTGVSPLH
>TRBV5-4
ASSLRGELSNEKLF
>TRBV5-1
ASSSGTENQPQH
>TRBV21-1
ASSKLAGGRSAGELF
>TRBV6-6
ASSYSETDNSPLH
>TRBV7-2
ASSFFGHLEAF
>TRBV19
AAKRGTGNQPQH
>TRBV7-2
ASSYRRGTDTQY
>TRBV13
ASSLRGRDSPLH
>TRBV7-2
ASEGQGFNYGYT
>TRBV27
ASRPGLFYTDTQY
>TRBV25-1
ASSPLGGDYGNTIY
>TRBV7-2
ASSLVAGVSGELF
>TRBV7-9
ASRKGGDAEAF
>TRBV19
ASSETVYSNQPQH
>TRBV6-5
ASRDGQSNTEAF
>TRBV5-8
ASSLDRVAEAF
>TRBV27
ASSLRGRASGDQETQY
>TRBV7-9
ASSLVTNYGYT
>TRBV6-6
ASRHLRGDDGYT
>TRBV7-2
ATTGGRAYTEAF
>TRBV19
ASMMTGANEKLF
>TRBV4-1
ASSQVFRLAGRQNTGELF
>TRBV9
ASSAGTEDQPQH
>TRBV11-3
ASSLQGYNEQF
>TRBV28
ASSSGTQPQH
>TRBV5-1
ASSLGPGDTQY
>TRBV18
ASSPDRLSTEAF
>TRBV7-2
ASSSGGPGELF
>TRBV18
ASSTGQGNGYT
>TRBV5-1
ASSERTGGGNTEAF
>TRBV5-6
ASSFGVNDGYT
>TRBV6-2/TRBV6-3
ASSYAGELF
>TRBV6-1
ASSEGSYSNQPQH
>TRBV6-1
ASSEYGAGANVLT
>TRBV7-2
ASAEGGETQY
>TRBV28
ASRQGGRFDTQY
>TRBV6-2/TRBV6-3
ASSPRRDKYNSPLH
>TRBV6-2/TRBV6-3
ASSFSGGRNEQF
>TRBV7-9
ASSSTAGTGFSPLH
>TRBV27
ASSLYWDTNQPQH
>TRBV5-5
ASSWAGLPSNQPQH
>TRBV30
AWSRGMNTEAF
>TRBV27
ASSPSGTGASGYT
>TRBV19
ASSIRTGELF
>TRBV2
ASSVSQGASTTIY
>TRBV3-1/TRBV3-2
ASSQGTARGYT
>TRBV5-1
ASSNSGTANSPLH
>TRBV5-1
ASSRSGGAETQY
>TRBV19
ASKGVSQRSYGYT
>TRBV30
AWSVLGGEKLF
>TRBV7-3
ASSLSSGNTIY
>TRBV5-1
ASSLAYGIRNEQF
>TRBV5-1
ASSSMGQLYGYT
>TRBV7-9
ASSFTGPSSGNTIY
>TRBV7-9
ASASGTGDYGYT
>TRBV5-6
ASSLAGGMNTEAF